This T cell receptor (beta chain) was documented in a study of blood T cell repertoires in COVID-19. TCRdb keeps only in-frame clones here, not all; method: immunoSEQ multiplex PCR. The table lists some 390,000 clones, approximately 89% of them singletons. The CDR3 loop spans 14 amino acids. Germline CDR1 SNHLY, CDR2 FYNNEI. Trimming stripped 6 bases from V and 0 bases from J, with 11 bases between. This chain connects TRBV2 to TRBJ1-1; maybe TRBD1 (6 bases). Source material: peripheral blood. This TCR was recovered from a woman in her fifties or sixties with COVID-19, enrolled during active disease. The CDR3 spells CASRIGQMNTEAFF. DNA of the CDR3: TGTGCCAGCAGAATAGGACAGATGAACACTGAAGCTTTCTTT.